The TCR beta chain under discussion was sequenced for a study of Ad26.COV2.S vaccination and SARS-CoV-2 variants. The overall study: Ad26.COV2.S given intramuscularly, once or twice 56 days apart.

This clone has a single count. Its target is unknown. TCRdb keeps only in-frame clones here, not all; method: immunoSEQ multiplex PCR. The table includes about 250,000 clones, around 87% detected once. Study-wide results and caveats: Similar non-spike TCR breadth was observed in recipients of vaccine and of placebo.

The treatment denotes: over 15 received Ad26.COV2.S at low or high dose, single or two shots; about 5 received placebo; per-sample allocation not given. Repertoires come from day 63 after the first vaccine or placebo injection. The administered vaccine (an Ad26 vector) expressed Wuhan-strain SARS-CoV-2 spike. The source material was peripheral blood, sampled in a trial of Ad26.COV2.S vaccine versus placebo. The origin of this receptor is a person between 18 and 65 years old who received the Ad26.COV2.S COVID-19 vaccine or a placebo.

For the CDR3, the DNA is TGTGCCAGCAGTAGACACCGACAGAAGCAAGAGACCCAGTACTTC. This encodes CASSRHRQKQETQYF. The rearrangement joins TRBV6-2 or TRBV6-3 to TRBJ2-5, with a weak D call TRBD1 (5 bases). The V end lost 5 bases, the J end lost 2 bases, and 15 bases lay between the germline ends. The length of the CDR3 is 15 residues. Germline V lookup: CDR1 MNHEY, CDR2 SVGEGT.